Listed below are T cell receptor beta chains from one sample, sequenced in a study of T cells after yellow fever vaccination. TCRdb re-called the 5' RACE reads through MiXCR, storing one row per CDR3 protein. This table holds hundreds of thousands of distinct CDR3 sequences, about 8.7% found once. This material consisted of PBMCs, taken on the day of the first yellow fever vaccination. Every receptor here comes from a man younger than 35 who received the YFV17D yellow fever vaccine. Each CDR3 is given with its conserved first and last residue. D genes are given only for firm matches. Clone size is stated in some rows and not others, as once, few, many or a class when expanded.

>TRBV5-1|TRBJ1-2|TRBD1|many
CASSLTGGNYGYTF
TGCGCCAGCAGCTTAACAGGGGGCAACTATGGCTACACCTTC
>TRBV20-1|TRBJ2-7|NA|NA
CSASGVTYEQYF
TGCAGTGCTTCAGGGGTTACCTACGAGCAGTACTTC
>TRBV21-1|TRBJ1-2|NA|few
CASSKEEEGYTF
TGTGCCAGCAGCAAAGAGGAGGAAGGCTACACCTTC
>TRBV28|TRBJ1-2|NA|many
CASRDSSTNYGYTF
TGTGCCAGCAGGGACAGTAGTACTAACTATGGCTACACCTTC
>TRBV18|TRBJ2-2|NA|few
CASSPQIRDRTGELFF
TGTGCCAGCTCACCACAGATAAGGGATCGCACCGGGGAGCTGTTTTTT
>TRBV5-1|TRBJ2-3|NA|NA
CASRIYDGGDTQYF
TGCGCCAGCAGGATCTATGACGGCGGAGATACGCAGTATTTT
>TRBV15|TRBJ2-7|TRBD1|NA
CATSSGQAYEQYF
TGTGCCACCAGCAGTGGACAGGCCTACGAGCAGTACTTC
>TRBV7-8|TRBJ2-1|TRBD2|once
CASSLARLADRSYNEQFF
TGTGCCAGCAGCTTAGCGCGGCTAGCGGACCGCTCCTACAATGAGCAGTTCTTC
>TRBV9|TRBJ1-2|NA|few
CASSPEMRQPHYGYTF
TGTGCCAGCAGCCCTGAAATGCGACAACCTCACTATGGCTACACCTTC
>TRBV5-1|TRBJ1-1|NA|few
CASSLIGVNTEAFF
TGCGCCAGCAGCTTGATAGGGGTTAACACTGAAGCTTTCTTT
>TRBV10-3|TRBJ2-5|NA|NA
CAISESLFQETQYF
TGTGCCATCAGTGAGTCTCTTTTTCAAGAGACCCAGTACTTC
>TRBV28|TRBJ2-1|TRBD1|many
CASSSGGESNNEQFF
TGTGCCAGCAGTTCAGGGGGAGAGTCAAACAATGAGCAGTTCTTC
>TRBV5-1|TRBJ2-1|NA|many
CASSPGTSYYNEQFF
TGCGCCAGCAGTCCCGGGACTTCCTACTACAATGAGCAGTTCTTC
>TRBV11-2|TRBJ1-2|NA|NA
CASSSSGVDGYTF
TGTGCCAGCAGCTCCTCAGGGGTGGATGGCTACACCTTC
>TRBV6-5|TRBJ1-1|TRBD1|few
CASSYSFTGGTEAFF
TGTGCCAGCAGTTACTCCTTTACAGGGGGCACTGAAGCTTTCTTT
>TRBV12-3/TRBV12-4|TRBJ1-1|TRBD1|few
CASSQTGFLKAFF
TGTGCCAGCAGCCAGACAGGGTTCTTGAAAGCTTTCTTT
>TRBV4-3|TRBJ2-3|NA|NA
CASSQRPEGEQYF
TGCGCCAGCAGCCAACGACCGGAGGGAGAGCAGTATTTT
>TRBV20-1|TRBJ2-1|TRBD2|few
CSAPGLAAHYNEQFF
TGCAGTGCTCCTGGACTAGCGGCACACTACAATGAGCAGTTCTTC
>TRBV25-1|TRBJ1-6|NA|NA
CASSTAGYSLHF
TGTGCCAGCAGTACCGCAGGGTATTCCCTCCACTTT
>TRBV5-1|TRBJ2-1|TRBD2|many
CASSLTPGLADEQFF
TGCGCCAGCAGCTTGACACCGGGACTAGCGGATGAGCAGTTCTTC
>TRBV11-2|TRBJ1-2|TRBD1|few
CASSSLDRADNYGYTF
TGTGCCAGCAGCTCCCTCGACAGGGCAGATAACTATGGCTACACCTTC
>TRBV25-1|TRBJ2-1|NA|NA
CASSETHEKYNEQFF
TGTGCCAGCAGTGAAACACATGAGAAATACAATGAGCAGTTCTTC
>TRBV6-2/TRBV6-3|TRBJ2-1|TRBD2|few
CASSYSAGGSYNEQFF
TGTGCCAGCAGTTACTCGGCGGGGGGCTCCTACAATGAGCAGTTCTTC